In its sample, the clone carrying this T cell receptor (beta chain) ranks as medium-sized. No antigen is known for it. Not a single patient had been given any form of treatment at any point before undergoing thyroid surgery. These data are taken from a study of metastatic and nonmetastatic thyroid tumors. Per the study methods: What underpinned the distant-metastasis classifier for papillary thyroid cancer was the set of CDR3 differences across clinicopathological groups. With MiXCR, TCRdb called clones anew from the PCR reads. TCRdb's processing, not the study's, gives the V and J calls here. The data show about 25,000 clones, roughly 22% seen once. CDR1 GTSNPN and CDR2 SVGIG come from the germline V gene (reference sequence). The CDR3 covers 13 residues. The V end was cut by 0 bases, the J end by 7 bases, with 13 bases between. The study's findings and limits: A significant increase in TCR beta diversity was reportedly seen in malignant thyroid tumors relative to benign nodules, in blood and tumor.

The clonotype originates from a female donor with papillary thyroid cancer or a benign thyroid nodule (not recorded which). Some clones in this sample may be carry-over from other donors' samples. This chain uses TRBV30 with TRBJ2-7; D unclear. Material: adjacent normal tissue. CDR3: CAWSVHLGLEQYF. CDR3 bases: TGTGCCTGGAGTGTACATCTGGGATTAGAGCAGTACTTC.